The 2 T cell receptor beta chains in this list originate from one sample, sequenced in a study of blood T cells in healthy people across ages. A second about 7 to 11 cycle PCR used barcoded and J-beta primers. TCRdb ran MiXCR on the 5' RACE reads and lists one entry per CDR3 protein. Of about 1,500,000 distinct CDR3 sequences listed, 35% to 45% are singletons. Sequenced input: blood. These receptor sequences come from a woman in her late teens or twenties in good health.

The chain recombines TRBV20-1 with TRBJ2-1; a weak D match, TRBD1 (7 bases). The CDR3 sequence is 17 residues long. The germline gives CDR1 DFQATT, CDR2 SNEGSKA (reference sequence). Trimming cost V 5 bases and J 4 bases, with 24 bases left between them. The CDR3 DNA reads TGCAGTGCTCCCCACGAGGAGGGGGCTCTAGTTTACAATGAGCAGTTCTTC. The encoded protein is CSAPHEEGALVYNEQFF.

With regard to this clonotype: Germline and junction disagree at one end, which may indicate a read error. This rearrangement joins TRBV6-5 to TRBJ2-1; 12 bases match TRBD2. There are 17 residues in the CDR3. The germline CDR1 and CDR2 sequences are MNHEY and SVGAGI. CDR3: CTSSSPLTSGGIYEQFF. The CDR3 DNA sequence: TGTACCAGCAGTTCCCCTCTGACTAGCGGGGGTATTTATGAGCAGTTCTTC.